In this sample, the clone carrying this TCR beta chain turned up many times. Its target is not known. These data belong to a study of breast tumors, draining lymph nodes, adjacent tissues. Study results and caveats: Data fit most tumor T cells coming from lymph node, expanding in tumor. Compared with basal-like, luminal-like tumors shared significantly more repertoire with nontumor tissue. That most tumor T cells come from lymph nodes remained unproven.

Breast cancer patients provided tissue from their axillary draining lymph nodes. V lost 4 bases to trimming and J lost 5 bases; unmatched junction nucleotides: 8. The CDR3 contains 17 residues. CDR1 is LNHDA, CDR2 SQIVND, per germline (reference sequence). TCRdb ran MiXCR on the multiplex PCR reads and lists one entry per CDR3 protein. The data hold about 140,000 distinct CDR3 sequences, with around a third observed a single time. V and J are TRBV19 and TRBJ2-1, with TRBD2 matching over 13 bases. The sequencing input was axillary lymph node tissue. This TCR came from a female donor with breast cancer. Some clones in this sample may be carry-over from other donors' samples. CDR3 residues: CASSRAGLAGDHNEQFF. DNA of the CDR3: TGTGCCAGTAGTAGAGCCGGACTAGCGGGGGATCACAATGAGCAGTTCTTC. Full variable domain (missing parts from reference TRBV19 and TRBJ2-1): DGGITQSPKYLFRKEGQNVTLSCEQNLNHDAMYWYRQDPGQGLRLIYYSQIVNDFQKGDIAEGYSVSREKKESFPLTVTSAQKNPTAFYLCASSRAGLAGDHNEQFFGPGTRLTVL.